This record covers a single TCR beta chain. Primers: 60 Vbeta forward and 13 Jbeta reverse. Libraries were prepared by immunoSEQ multiplex PCR; TCRdb keeps only in-frame clonotypes and omits some of them. The data show more than 150,000 clones, with 80% seen just once and under 0.8% held by the top ten. The germline V gene has CDR1 SGDLS and CDR2 YYNGEE. The V end was cut by 3 bases, the J end by 0 bases, with 13 bases between. CDR3 length equals 16 residues. The data were obtained in a study of cytomegalovirus exposure and HLA in healthy donors. The TCR originated in a boy aged 10-17 years in good health and CMV-seronegative. This sequence joins TRBV9 and TRBJ1-3; D gene uncertain. The sequencing sample was made of PBMCs. The CDR3 DNA reads as TGTGCCAGCAGCGAGAGGCTGGGAGGCTCTGGAAACACCATATATTTT. Its protein is CASSERLGGSGNTIYF. Using reference TRBV9 and TRBJ1-3 for the parts outside the CDR3, the full variable domain is DSGVTQTPKHLITATGQRVTLRCSPRSGDLSVYWYQQSLDQGLQFLIQYYNGEERAKGNILERFSAQQFPDLHSELNLSSLELGDSALYFCASSERLGGSGNTIYFGEGSWLTVV.